This T cell receptor (beta chain) was found in a study of CD8 T cells in ankylosing spondylitis. Study results and limitations: Disease-linked clones, CD8+, were relatively rare in peripheral blood. Certain motif variants had earlier appeared in reactive arthritis synovial fluid and blood. The clones that were linked to disease were reported to be significantly enriched in matched synovial fluid samples from ankylosing spondylitis patients. Made up of 7 to 9 highly homologous variants, a TCR beta motif appeared characteristic of ankylosing spondylitis blood.

In its sample, this clonotype was seen a few times. What it binds is not known. In making TCR beta libraries, quantitative 5'-RACE with molecular barcodes was used. TCRdb called the 5' RACE reads again in MiXCR, with one record for every CDR3 protein. Among some 700,000 distinct CDR3 sequences, about 20% were seen once, and the ten largest hold around 20%. V lost 0 bases and J 5 bases, leaving 15 bases between the germline ends. CDR3 length: 16 amino acids. CDR1 and CDR2 from the germline V gene are ENHRY and SYGVKD. V gene TRBV10-3 combines with J gene TRBJ2-3; TRBD1 is a possible D gene (6 bases). This clonotype originated in a male donor with ankylosing spondylitis. Sequencing used blood, either unsorted or a sorted T cell fraction (not recorded which). CDR3 DNA: TGTGCCATCAGTGAGTCTGGGCAGGGGATCGGAGATACGCAGTATTTT. Its protein product is CAISESGQGIGDTQYF.